One and the same sample provided the 9 T cell receptor beta chains below, sequenced in a study of cytomegalovirus exposure and HLA in healthy donors. PCR employed 60 Vbeta and 13 Jbeta primers. The assay was immunoSEQ multiplex PCR, and TCRdb's table has in-frame clones only and misses some. The repertoire holds around 110,000 clones, about 68% seen once, with less than 9.5% in the top ten. Sample: PBMCs. All receptors derive from a middle-aged woman in good health and CMV-seropositive.

J is TRBJ1-1 and V is TRBV7-3; D gene unclear. Trimming stripped 1 base from V and 3 bases from J, with 9 bases between. This CDR3 has 14 amino acids. Per the germline V gene, CDR1 is SGHTA and CDR2 is FQGTGA. In DNA form, the CDR3 reads TGTGCCAGCAGCTTAAAGAGAATGGACACTGAAGCTTTCTTT. Translated, it gives CASSLKRMDTEAFF.

This chain connects TRBV28 to TRBJ2-7; 10 bases match TRBD1. The CDR3 extends over 14 amino acids. Per the germline V gene, CDR1 is MDHEN and CDR2 is SYDVKM. J gave up 1 base and V 6 bases, and 3 bases lay outside the gene matches. The CDR3: CASRGTGASYEQYF. CDR3 nucleotide sequence: TGTGCCAGCAGGGGGACAGGGGCGTCCTACGAGCAGTACTTC.

In this sample, this clone turned up a few times. V usage is TRBV30 and J usage is TRBJ2-3, with D possibly being TRBD2 (6 bases). This CDR3 region has 12 residues. From germline, CDR1 is GTSNPN and CDR2 SVGIG (reference sequence). The V and J ends lost 8 bases and 0 bases respectively, with 9 bases between them. CDR3 protein: CALEGSTDTQYF. The CDR3 coding sequence is TGTGCCCTGGAGGGTAGCACAGATACGCAGTATTTT.

Turning to this clone: The junction shows a germline mismatch at one end, possibly a read error. The chain is built from TRBV29-1 and TRBJ1-4; 8 nucleotides match TRBD1. Germline V gene sequence: CDR1 SQVTM, CDR2 ANQGSEA. The CDR3 length is 15 residues. CDR3 region: CSVAPRRGRNGKLFF. Written as DNA, the CDR3 is TGCAGCGTTGCGCCCCGCAGGGGGCGAAATGGAAAACTGTTTTTT.

This clone appeared once. The chain links TRBV28 to TRBJ1-2; a weak D match, TRBD1 (5 bases). The CDR3 has 17 residues. Germline CDR1 reads MDHEN; CDR2 reads SYDVKM. Trimming pared 0 bases from V and 1 base from J, leaving 15 bases between. The CDR3 protein is CASSLWDYGRVNYGYTF. CDR3 in DNA: TGTGCCAGCAGTTTATGGGATTACGGCAGGGTTAACTATGGCTACACCTTC.

V gene TRBV5-6 combines with J gene TRBJ2-5; D is unclear. The CDR3 has 13 residues. Trimming cost V 0 bases and J 5 bases, with 8 bases left between them. Per the germline V gene, CDR1 is SGHDT and CDR2 is YYEEEE. CDR3 protein: CASSLVQRETQYF. CDR3 sequence (DNA): TGTGCCAGCAGCTTGGTCCAGAGGGAGACCCAGTACTTC.

This chain joins TRBV15 and TRBJ2-1; TRBD2 agrees at 14 bases. Germline CDR1 LNHNV, CDR2 YYDKDF (reference sequence). J was trimmed by 0 bases and V by 5 bases; bases with no gene match: 12. This CDR3 is built from 20 residues. CDR3 coding DNA: TGTGCCACCAGCGAACCACTCGGGACTAGCGGGAGATTCTCCTACAATGAGCAGTTCTTC. Its translation is CATSEPLGTSGRFSYNEQFF.

This clone has just one count. This rearrangement joins TRBV7-9 to TRBJ2-3; TRBD1 aligns across 10 bases. CDR3 length: 16 amino acids. Germline values: CDR1 SEHNR, CDR2 FQNEAQ (reference sequence). V lost 5 bases to trimming and J lost 0 bases; unmatched junction nucleotides: 5. For the CDR3, the DNA is TGTGCCAGCAGCCGCGGGACAGGGGCAAGCACAGATACGCAGTATTTT. This codes for CASSRGTGASTDTQYF.

V gene TRBV27 combines with J gene TRBJ1-1, with D hard to call. Trimming left V 4 bases short and J 4 bases short, with 22 bases between. This CDR3 region has 17 residues. CDR1 is MNHEY, CDR2 SMNVEV, per germline (reference sequence). CDR3 in DNA: TGTGCCAGCAGTTATAATTTCGAGGGCTTCGACCCCACTGAAGCTTTCTTT. Residues: CASSYNFEGFDPTEAFF.